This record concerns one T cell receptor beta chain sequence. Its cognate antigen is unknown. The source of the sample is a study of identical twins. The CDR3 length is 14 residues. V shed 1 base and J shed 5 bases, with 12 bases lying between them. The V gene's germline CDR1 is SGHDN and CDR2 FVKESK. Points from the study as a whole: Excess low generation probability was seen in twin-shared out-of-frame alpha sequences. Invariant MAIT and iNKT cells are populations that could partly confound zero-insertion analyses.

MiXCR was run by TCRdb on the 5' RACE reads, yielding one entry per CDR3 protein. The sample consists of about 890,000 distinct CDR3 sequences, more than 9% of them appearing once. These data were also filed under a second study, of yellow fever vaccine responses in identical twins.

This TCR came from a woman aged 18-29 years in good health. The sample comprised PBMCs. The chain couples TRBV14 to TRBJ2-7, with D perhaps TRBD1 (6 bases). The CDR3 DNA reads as TGTGCCAGCAGCCAAGTGGGGGCCGTGCACGAGCAGTACTTC. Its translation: CASSQVGAVHEQYF.